This T cell receptor beta chain stems from a study of cytomegalovirus exposure and HLA in healthy donors. On this clone: The antigen remains unidentified.

Notes on the study in general: High specificity and sensitivity for cytomegalovirus status were reported for the classifier. The TCR clusters that emerged in the first cohort tended, a later analysis found, to co-occur in the approximately 110 validation repertoires.

CDR1 is MNHEY, CDR2 SVGAGI, per germline. V shed 4 bases and J 4 bases; nucleotides not matched to a gene: 2. The CDR3 consists of 13 residues. The method was immunoSEQ multiplex PCR; TCRdb's version includes in-frame clones alone and lacks a portion of them. This sample has some 120,000 clones, with 70% to 90% found just once. The source material was PBMCs. The chain links TRBV6-5 to TRBJ1-2; 8 nucleotides line up with TRBD1. The source of this sequence is a woman between 18 and 29 years old in good health and CMV-seronegative. CDR3 DNA sequence: TGTGCCAGCAGTTTGACAGGGGTCTATGGCTACACCTTC. It translates to CASSLTGVYGYTF.